This record concerns one T cell receptor (beta chain) sequence. During active infection, Seattle patients enrolled and were then monitored through disease. This specimen comes from a study of blood T cell repertoires in COVID-19. Study in general: The United States, Italy and Spain were the sources of the acute and convalescent COVID-19 samples. T cells, B-cell-depleted T cells, or PBMCs provided the cDNA or gDNA that served as material.

CDR1 LNHDA and CDR2 SQIVND come from the germline V gene (reference sequence). The CDR3 length is 14 residues. With 0 bases removed from V and 8 bases from J, the gap between germline ends came to 10 bases. In the source study's methods: Amplified reference gene primers provided the basis for estimating nucleated cell counts. TCRdb keeps only in-frame clones here, not all; method: immunoSEQ multiplex PCR. V and J calls and clone size are those listed in that table; D and trimming were worked out from the DNA. The sample lists some 290,000 clones, around 85% occurring once. This chain uses TRBV19 with TRBJ2-2, with D perhaps matching TRBD2 (5 bases). Material: peripheral blood. This receptor was taken from a woman under 40 with COVID-19, enrolled during active disease. The CDR3 sequence: CASSIDIGVGELFF. Here the CDR3 DNA reads TGTGCCAGTAGTATAGATATCGGGGTTGGGGAGCTGTTTTTT. Full variable domain (missing parts from reference TRBV19 and TRBJ2-2): DGGITQSPKYLFRKEGQNVTLSCEQNLNHDAMYWYRQDPGQGLRLIYYSQIVNDFQKGDIAEGYSVSREKKESFPLTVTSAQKNPTAFYLCASSIDIGVGELFFGEGSRLTVL.